This TCR beta chain stems from a study of T cell changes during pregnancy in multiple sclerosis. This table comes from immunoSEQ multiplex PCR, and its TCRdb copy is limited to in-frame clones, with some not included. The table lists under 65,000 clones, 93% of them singletons. The germline CDR1 and CDR2 sequences are LNHNV and YYDKDF (reference sequence). CDR3 length: 16 amino acids. Between the trimmed V and J ends, which lost 0 bases and 10 bases, there was a span of 18 bases. The V call is TRBV15, the J call TRBJ1-4, with D possibly matching TRBD1 (5 bases). The material was CD8+ T cells from peripheral blood mononuclear cells, obtained in the third trimester of pregnancy. The sequence was obtained from a female donor with multiple sclerosis, enrolled in a pregnancy study. The DNA of the CDR3 is TGTGCCACCAGCAGAGATCGCGGCACAATGGGGGGAAAACTGTTTTTT. Translated: CATSRDRGTMGGKLFF.